Sequencing of this T cell receptor (beta chain) was carried out in a study of cytomegalovirus exposure and HLA in healthy donors. It was with 60 Vbeta and 13 Jbeta primers that the PCR ran. Clones were read by immunoSEQ multiplex PCR, and TCRdb kept only the in-frame ones, dropping some. The sample has some 170,000 clones, 77% seen once; the top ten hold 3.5% to 4.5%. The CDR3 loop spans 15 amino acids. The V end was cut by 2 bases, the J end by 1 base, with 9 bases between. CDR1 is LNHDA and CDR2 is SQIVND in the germline V gene (reference sequence). The chain combines TRBV19 with TRBJ2-1; D may be TRBD1 (5 bases). The sequence was collected from a man between 25 and 39 years old in good health and CMV-seropositive. The sequenced material came from PBMCs. Written as DNA, the CDR3 is TGTGCCAGTAGTATATCGGCAGGGTCCTACAATGAGCAGTTCTTC. Its translation is CASSISAGSYNEQFF.